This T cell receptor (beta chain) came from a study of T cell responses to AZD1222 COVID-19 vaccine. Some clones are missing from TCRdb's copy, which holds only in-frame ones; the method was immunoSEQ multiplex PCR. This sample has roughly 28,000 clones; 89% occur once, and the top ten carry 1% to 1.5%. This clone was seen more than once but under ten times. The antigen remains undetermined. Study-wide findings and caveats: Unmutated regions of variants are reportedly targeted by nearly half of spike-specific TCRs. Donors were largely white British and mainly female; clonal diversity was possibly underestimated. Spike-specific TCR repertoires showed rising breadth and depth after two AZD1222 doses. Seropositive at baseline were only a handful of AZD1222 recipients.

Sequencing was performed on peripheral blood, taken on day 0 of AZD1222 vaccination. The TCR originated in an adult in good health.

The CDR3 protein is CAISESGGKGNTIYF. The CDR3 DNA reads as TGTGCCATCAGTGAGTCAGGCGGAAAAGGAAACACCATATATTTT. The chain joins TRBV10-3 to TRBJ1-3; the D is unclear. Germline V gene lookup returns CDR1 ENHRY and CDR2 SYGVKD. The CDR3 sequence is 15 residues long. Trimming removed 0 bases at V and 4 bases at J, with 10 bases between.